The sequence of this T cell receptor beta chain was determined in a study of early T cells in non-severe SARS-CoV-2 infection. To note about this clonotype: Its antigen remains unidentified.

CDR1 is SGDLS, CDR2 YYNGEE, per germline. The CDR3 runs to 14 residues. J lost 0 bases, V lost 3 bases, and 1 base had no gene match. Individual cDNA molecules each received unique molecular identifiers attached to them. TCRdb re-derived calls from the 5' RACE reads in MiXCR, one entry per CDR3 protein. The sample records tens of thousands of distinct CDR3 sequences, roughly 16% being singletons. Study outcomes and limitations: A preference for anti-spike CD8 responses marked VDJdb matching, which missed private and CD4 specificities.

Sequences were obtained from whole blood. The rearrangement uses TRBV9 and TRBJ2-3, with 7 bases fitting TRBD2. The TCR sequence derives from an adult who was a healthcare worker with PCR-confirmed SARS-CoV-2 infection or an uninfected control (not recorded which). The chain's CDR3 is CASSETSSTDTQYF. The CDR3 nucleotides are TGTGCCAGCAGCGAGACTAGCAGCACAGATACGCAGTATTTT. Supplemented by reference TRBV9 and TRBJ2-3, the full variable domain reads DSGVTQTPKHLITATGQRVTLRCSPRSGDLSVYWYQQSLDQGLQFLIQYYNGEERAKGNILERFSAQQFPDLHSELNLSSLELGDSALYFCASSETSSTDTQYFGPGTRLTVL.